Listed here are 3 T cell receptor beta chains from one sample, sequenced in a study of T-cell memory formation after mild COVID-19. TCRdb re-derived calls from the 5' RACE reads in MiXCR, one entry per CDR3 protein. Of approximately 290,000 distinct CDR3 sequences listed, 8% to 9% are singletons. Sequenced material: PBMCs or a T cell subset sorted from them (not recorded which). Receptors were obtained from a man aged 18-30 years who had mild COVID-19 (a few samples of this study predate the infection). Cell type and time point are not known.

A few counts support this clonotype. The V call is TRBV20-1, the J call TRBJ2-1; D is perhaps TRBD1 or TRBD2 (5 bases each). V was pared by 4 bases and J by 2 bases, with 12 bases between. The germline CDR1 and CDR2 sequences are DFQATT and SNEGSKA (reference sequence). This CDR3 contains 14 residues. DNA of the CDR3: TGCAGTGCTACACGGGACGGTACCTACAATGAGCAGTTCTTC. It is translated as CSATRDGTYNEQFF.

This clonotype was detected a few times. The chain employs TRBV7-2 and TRBJ1-2; D gene ambiguous. Deletions cut 3 bases from V and 6 bases from J, with 11 bases between. The CDR3 is 13 amino acids. Germline V lookup: CDR1 SGHTA, CDR2 FQGNSA. The CDR3: CASSLEPPNGYTF. The CDR3 bases are TGTGCCAGCAGCTTGGAACCACCCAATGGCTACACCTTC.

J is TRBJ1-4 and V is TRBV12-3 or TRBV12-4; no clear D gene. The length of the CDR3 is 16 residues. V shed 7 bases and J shed 4 bases, with 19 bases lying between them. CDR3 residues: CASTPKGVRFNEKLFF. CDR3 bases: TGTGCCAGCACCCCTAAGGGTGTGAGATTTAATGAAAAACTGTTTTTT.